This T cell receptor (beta chain) emerged from a study of blood T cell repertoires in COVID-19. On the study more broadly: PBMCs, B-cell-depleted T cells, or T cells provided the cDNA or gDNA that made up the material.

In the source study's methods: Estimated nucleated cell counts came from reference gene primer amplification. Sequencing was performed with immunoSEQ multiplex PCR; in TCRdb, only in-frame clones are kept and a portion is missing. V and J calls and clone size are copied from that table; D and trimming were computed from the DNA. The data show roughly 220,000 clones, 65% to 90% seen once. V lost 5 bases and J lost 0, with 15 bases in between. From germline, CDR1 is LNHDA and CDR2 SQIVND (reference sequence). The length of the CDR3 is 16 residues. The chain recombines TRBV19 with TRBJ2-3; D possibly corresponds to TRBD1 (6 bases). What was sequenced was PBMCs or T cells enriched from blood (not recorded which). The receptor was derived from a woman between 35 and 50 years old with acute COVID-19. DNA of the CDR3: TGTGCCAGTAGTCGAAGGGGGATACGGAGCACAGATACGCAGTATTTT. This sequence encodes CASSRRGIRSTDTQYF.